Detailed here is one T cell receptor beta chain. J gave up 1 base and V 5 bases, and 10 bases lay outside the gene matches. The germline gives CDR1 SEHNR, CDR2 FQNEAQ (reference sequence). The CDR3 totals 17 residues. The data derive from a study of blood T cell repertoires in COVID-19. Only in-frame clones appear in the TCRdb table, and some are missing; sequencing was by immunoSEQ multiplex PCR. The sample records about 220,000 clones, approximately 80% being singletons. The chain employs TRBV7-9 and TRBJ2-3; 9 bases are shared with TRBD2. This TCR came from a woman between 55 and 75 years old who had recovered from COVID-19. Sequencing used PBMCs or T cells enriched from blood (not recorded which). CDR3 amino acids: CASSRDLAGFGTDTQYF. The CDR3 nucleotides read TGTGCCAGCAGCCGAGATCTAGCGGGATTTGGCACAGATACGCAGTATTTT.